This is a list of T cell receptor beta chains from one sample in a study of shared clonotypes between healthy human individuals. The repertoire was sequenced with immunoSEQ multiplex PCR; TCRdb's copy has only in-frame clones and lacks some. Among 780,000 or so clones, roughly two thirds were seen once, and the ten largest hold under 2%. Sequences were obtained from memory CD4+ T cells sorted from blood. These receptors all stem from a woman aged 25 to 45 in good health. Both conserved end residues are part of each CDR3. The order of the fields is clone size, V gene, D gene, J gene, CDR3 protein, CDR3 DNA. The D gene is left open where the match is weak. Size values are once, few and many counts, or a class for expanded clones, and some rows have none.

clone_size: -
v_call: TRBV18
d_call: -
j_call: TRBJ1-1
cdr3_aa: CASSDNQNLNTEAFF
cdr3_nt: TGTGCCAGCTCGGACAACCAAAACCTGAACACTGAAGCTTTCTTT

clone_size: -
v_call: TRBV19
d_call: TRBD1
j_call: TRBJ2-7
cdr3_aa: CASSSSGTANYEQYF
cdr3_nt: TGTGCCAGTAGTTCTTCCGGGACAGCAAACTACGAGCAGTACTTC

clone_size: -
v_call: TRBV6-5
d_call: -
j_call: TRBJ1-1
cdr3_aa: CASRGRNTEAFF
cdr3_nt: TGTGCCAGCAGGGGACGTAACACTGAAGCTTTCTTT

clone_size: -
v_call: TRBV19
d_call: TRBD2
j_call: TRBJ2-1
cdr3_aa: CASSIVGLAGDNEQFF
cdr3_nt: TGTGCCAGTAGTATAGTAGGTCTAGCGGGGGACAATGAGCAGTTCTTC

clone_size: few
v_call: TRBV7-2
d_call: TRBD2
j_call: TRBJ2-1
cdr3_aa: CASQPREGERFNEQFF
cdr3_nt: TGTGCCAGCCAACCGCGGGAGGGAGAGAGGTTCAATGAGCAGTTCTTC

clone_size: -
v_call: TRBV6-6
d_call: -
j_call: TRBJ1-4
cdr3_aa: CASSGAETNEKLFF
cdr3_nt: TGTGCCAGCTCAGGGGCTGAAACTAATGAAAAACTGTTTTTT

clone_size: -
v_call: TRBV6-5
d_call: -
j_call: TRBJ2-5
cdr3_aa: CASSFGGGVQETQYF
cdr3_nt: TGTGCCAGCAGTTTCGGCGGAGGGGTTCAAGAGACCCAGTACTTC

clone_size: -
v_call: TRBV6-1
d_call: -
j_call: TRBJ2-7
cdr3_aa: CASSLHGQNEQYF
cdr3_nt: TGTGCCAGCAGTCTGCACGGCCAGAACGAGCAGTACTTC

clone_size: -
v_call: TRBV7-9
d_call: -
j_call: TRBJ2-4
cdr3_aa: CASSLVLSEIQYF
cdr3_nt: TGTGCCAGCAGCTTAGTTTTGTCGGAGATTCAGTACTTC

clone_size: -
v_call: TRBV7-8
d_call: TRBD1
j_call: TRBJ1-4
cdr3_aa: CASSRQGLANEKLFF
cdr3_nt: TGTGCCAGCAGCAGACAGGGCCTGGCTAATGAAAAACTGTTTTTT

clone_size: -
v_call: TRBV19
d_call: TRBD1
j_call: TRBJ1-1
cdr3_aa: CASTTSGTGNTEAFF
cdr3_nt: TGTGCCAGTACCACCTCCGGGACAGGGAACACTGAAGCTTTCTTT

clone_size: -
v_call: TRBV19
d_call: -
j_call: TRBJ1-2
cdr3_aa: CASSISQGGYTF
cdr3_nt: TGTGCCAGTAGTATCTCACAGGGTGGCTACACCTTC

clone_size: -
v_call: TRBV28
d_call: -
j_call: TRBJ1-1
cdr3_aa: CASSPRIPGTEAFF
cdr3_nt: TGTGCCAGCAGTCCCCGGATCCCGGGCACTGAAGCTTTCTTT

clone_size: few
v_call: TRBV21-1
d_call: -
j_call: TRBJ2-7
cdr3_aa: CASSPDKYEQYF
cdr3_nt: TGTGCCAGCAGCCCCGACAAGTACGAGCAGTACTTC

clone_size: few
v_call: TRBV5-1
d_call: -
j_call: TRBJ2-1
cdr3_aa: CASSLGGITNEQFF
cdr3_nt: TGCGCCAGCAGCTTGGGAGGGATAACTAATGAGCAGTTCTTC

clone_size: -
v_call: TRBV11-1
d_call: -
j_call: TRBJ2-7
cdr3_aa: CASSLRGLGGKYEQYF
cdr3_nt: TGTGCCAGCAGCCTCCGGGGGCTTGGGGGAAAATACGAGCAGTACTTC

clone_size: -
v_call: TRBV7-8
d_call: -
j_call: TRBJ2-7
cdr3_aa: CASSLLAQPYEQYF
cdr3_nt: TGTGCCAGCAGCTTATTGGCACAGCCCTACGAGCAGTACTTC

clone_size: -
v_call: TRBV28
d_call: -
j_call: TRBJ2-1
cdr3_aa: CASSGPRDDLYNEQFF
cdr3_nt: TGTGCCAGCAGTGGACCCCGGGACGACCTCTACAATGAGCAGTTCTTC

clone_size: -
v_call: TRBV10-2
d_call: TRBD2
j_call: TRBJ2-3
cdr3_aa: CASSAGRERSQYF
cdr3_nt: TGCGCCAGCAGTGCAGGGCGGGAGAGGTCGCAGTATTTT

clone_size: few
v_call: TRBV19
d_call: -
j_call: TRBJ2-5
cdr3_aa: CASSSGGGTQYF
cdr3_nt: TGTGCCAGTAGTTCCGGAGGGGGGACCCAGTACTTC

clone_size: -
v_call: TRBV25-1
d_call: TRBD2
j_call: TRBJ2-1
cdr3_aa: CASSDAWDYYSNEQFF
cdr3_nt: TGTGCCAGCAGTGACGCCTGGGACTATTATTCCAATGAGCAGTTCTTC

clone_size: -
v_call: TRBV16
d_call: -
j_call: TRBJ1-4
cdr3_aa: CASSQEVEKLFF
cdr3_nt: TGTGCCAGCAGCCAGGAGGTGGAAAAACTGTTTTTT

clone_size: -
v_call: TRBV23-1
d_call: -
j_call: TRBJ1-2
cdr3_aa: CASSHGRAVSGRGYTF
cdr3_nt: TGCGCCAGCAGTCACGGCAGGGCGGTCTCGGGTCGGGGCTACACCTTC

clone_size: -
v_call: TRBV9
d_call: TRBD1
j_call: TRBJ2-3
cdr3_aa: CASSLTPGQGTDTQYF
cdr3_nt: TGTGCCAGCAGCTTGACCCCGGGACAGGGCACAGATACGCAGTATTTT

clone_size: -
v_call: TRBV28
d_call: TRBD2
j_call: TRBJ2-3
cdr3_aa: CASSLGGGRPTDTQYF
cdr3_nt: TGTGCCAGCAGTTTAGGGGGCGGGAGGCCCACAGATACGCAGTATTTT

clone_size: -
v_call: TRBV2
d_call: -
j_call: TRBJ1-5
cdr3_aa: CASRGTGNQPQHF
cdr3_nt: TGTGCCAGCAGGGGGACCGGGAATCAGCCCCAGCATTTT